This is a list of T cell receptor beta chains from one sample in a study of T cell repertoires in cytomegalovirus infection. One entry per CDR3 protein results from TCRdb running MiXCR on the reads. The sample shows approximately 730,000 distinct CDR3 sequences, 30% to 35% of them seen only once. Which antigens these TCRs recognize remains unknown. The input for sequencing was cultured PBMCs, taken from culture after CMV antigen stimulation. The receptors come from a human donor in good health (CMV status not recorded). Some clones in this sample may be carry-over from other donors' samples. CDR3s include the opening cysteine and the closing phenylalanine or tryptophan. The order of the fields is clone size, J gene, D gene, V gene, CDR3 protein, CDR3 DNA. A D gene is named only where the DNA matches it firmly. A clone size is listed for some rows: how often the clone was seen (once, few, many), or a class if it is expanded.

once | TRBJ2-3 | - | TRBV11-2 | CASSRTGRNTDTQYF | TGTGCCAGCAGCCGTACGGGGCGCAACACAGATACGCAGTATTTT
- | TRBJ1-1 | - | TRBV25-1 | CASRRLAGENTEAFF | TGTGCCAGCAGGCGGCTGGCAGGGGAGAACACTGAAGCTTTCTTT
few | TRBJ2-1 | - | TRBV7-9 | CASGRSYNEQFF | TGTGCCAGCGGACGGTCCTACAATGAGCAGTTCTTC
many | TRBJ2-1 | - | TRBV7-6 | CASSLLPSSYNEQFF | TGTGCCAGCAGCTTACTGCCTAGCTCCTACAATGAGCAGTTCTTC
many | TRBJ1-3 | - | TRBV7-8 | CASSLRSTGSGNTIYF | TGTGCCAGCAGCTTAAGGTCTACAGGGTCTGGAAACACCATATATTTT
- | TRBJ1-4 | - | TRBV2 | CASSPRTRPIATNEKLFF | TGTGCCAGCAGTCCTAGGACACGGCCTATTGCAACTAATGAAAAACTGTTTTTT
- | TRBJ1-6 | TRBD1 | TRBV2 | CASTSETGVNSPLHF | TGTGCCAGCACCTCCGAGACAGGGGTCAATTCACCCCTCCACTTT
- | TRBJ1-2 | - | TRBV12-3/TRBV12-4 | CASIYRGGYTF | TGTGCCAGCATTTACCGAGGGGGCTACACCTTC
- | TRBJ1-1 | TRBD1 | TRBV12-3/TRBV12-4 | CASSFPDRGAAEAFF | TGTGCCAGCAGTTTCCCCGACAGGGGGGCCGCTGAAGCTTTCTTT
few | TRBJ2-3 | TRBD1 | TRBV4-3 | CASSAHPGQGVTDTQYF | TGCGCCAGCAGCGCGCACCCGGGACAGGGGGTTACAGATACGCAGTATTTT
- | TRBJ2-1 | TRBD2 | TRBV20-1 | CSARGGGTDDEQFF | TGCAGTGCTAGGGGCGGGGGGACCGACGATGAGCAGTTCTTC
- | TRBJ1-5 | - | TRBV7-9 | CASTFGDQPQHF | TGTGCCAGCACTTTCGGCGATCAGCCCCAGCATTTT
few | TRBJ2-1 | TRBD2 | TRBV7-2 | CASSLAAGGFDEQFF | TGTGCCAGCAGCTTAGCGGCGGGAGGTTTCGATGAGCAGTTCTTC
- | TRBJ1-1 | - | TRBV2 | CASSEYPPRVTEAFF | TGTGCCAGCAGTGAATACCCCCCCCGGGTCACTGAAGCTTTCTTT
- | TRBJ1-4 | TRBD1 | TRBV2 | CASSWTQGADEKLFF | TGTGCCAGCAGTTGGACTCAGGGGGCGGATGAAAAACTGTTTTTT
- | TRBJ2-1 | - | TRBV11-2 | CASKVFSPYEQFF | TGTGCCAGCAAGGTGTTTAGCCCCTATGAGCAGTTCTTC
few | TRBJ2-3 | - | TRBV11-2 | CASSSRMIASTDTQYF | TGTGCCAGCAGCTCTAGGATGATTGCTAGCACAGATACGCAGTATTTT
- | TRBJ1-2 | TRBD1 | TRBV6-5 | CASRRGQGDGYTF | TGTGCCAGCAGGAGAGGACAGGGGGATGGCTACACCTTC
- | TRBJ2-1 | TRBD2 | TRBV27 | CASRIGSGRATYNEQFF | TGTGCCAGCAGAATAGGGAGCGGGAGGGCCACGTACAATGAGCAGTTCTTC
- | TRBJ1-4 | - | TRBV6-5 | CASSNQSFTEKLFF | TGTGCCAGCAGTAACCAGTCATTCACCGAAAAACTGTTTTTT
- | TRBJ2-2 | TRBD2 | TRBV11-2 | CASSSMRGSGSGTGELFF | TGTGCCAGCAGCTCGATGAGGGGTAGCGGGAGTGGAACCGGGGAGCTGTTTTTT
- | TRBJ2-5 | - | TRBV20-1 | CSAGGAQGDFFEETQYF | TGCAGTGCCGGCGGAGCCCAGGGAGATTTCTTTGAGGAGACCCAGTACTTC
- | TRBJ1-5 | - | TRBV7-2 | CASSLGVGGNQPQHF | TGTGCCAGCAGCTTAGGGGTTGGAGGCAATCAGCCCCAGCATTTT
- | TRBJ1-4 | - | TRBV7-8 | CASSFWAGAEKLFF | TGTGCCAGCAGCTTTTGGGCAGGGGCTGAAAAACTGTTTTTT
- | TRBJ2-5 | - | TRBV7-2 | CASSLGWGGTQYF | TGTGCCAGCAGCTTAGGTTGGGGCGGGACCCAGTACTTC
- | TRBJ2-1 | TRBD2 | TRBV20-1 | CSAYTTSGGVNEQFF | TGCAGTGCTTATACGACTAGCGGGGGAGTCAATGAGCAGTTCTTC
- | TRBJ2-4 | - | TRBV7-9 | CASSSTSRTAENIQYF | TGTGCCAGCAGCTCCACCTCAAGGACAGCTGAAAACATTCAGTACTTC
- | TRBJ2-7 | TRBD1 | TRBV20-1 | CSARDRVRGRFSLNF | TGCAGTGCTAGAGATCGGGTCAGGGGGCGGTTCTCTCTGAACTTC
few | TRBJ1-3 | - | TRBV19 | CASSFATGTSPGIYF | TGTGCCAGTAGTTTCGCAACCGGGACTTCCCCTGGTATATATTTT
- | TRBJ2-1 | - | TRBV5-4 | CASQQFPRNEQFF | TGTGCCAGCCAACAATTTCCGAGGAATGAGCAGTTCTTC
- | TRBJ2-2 | - | TRBV7-9 | CASSSWATGELFF | TGTGCCAGCAGCTCCTGGGCAACCGGGGAGCTGTTTTTT
few | TRBJ1-2 | TRBD1 | TRBV5-1 | CASSPGQGGFYGYTF | TGCGCCAGCAGCCCTGGACAGGGAGGATTCTATGGCTACACCTTC
- | TRBJ2-7 | - | TRBV6-5 | CASSYSGQGRREQYF | TGTGCCAGCAGTTACTCGGGGCAGGGGAGGCGCGAGCAGTACTTC
- | TRBJ1-2 | - | TRBV7-8 | CASSSRDEGRLSGYTF | TGTGCCAGCAGCTCGCGGGATGAAGGTAGATTGAGTGGCTACACCTTC
many | TRBJ2-3 | TRBD2 | TRBV7-2 | CASSPGLAGPTDTQYF | TGTGCCAGCAGCCCCGGACTAGCGGGGCCCACAGATACGCAGTATTTT
- | TRBJ2-1 | - | TRBV6-2/TRBV6-3 | CASSSETSGFDEQFF | TGTGCCAGCAGTTCTGAGACTAGTGGTTTTGATGAGCAGTTCTTC
few | TRBJ2-4 | - | TRBV12-3/TRBV12-4 | CASSSEQNWDIQYF | TGTGCCAGCAGTTCAGAACAGAATTGGGACATTCAGTACTTC
- | TRBJ2-5 | TRBD2 | TRBV14 | CASSHSFAGGETQYF | TGTGCCAGCAGCCATTCATTTGCGGGAGGGGAGACCCAGTACTTC
few | TRBJ2-3 | - | TRBV5-4 | CASSLTPAGSSTDTQYF | TGTGCCAGCAGCTTGACGCCGGCAGGGTCGAGCACAGATACGCAGTATTTT
- | TRBJ2-7 | - | TRBV30 | CAWSAGWTYEQYF | TGTGCCTGGAGTGCCGGTTGGACCTACGAGCAGTACTTC
few | TRBJ2-3 | - | TRBV27 | CASSPEWVDGTDTQYF | TGTGCCAGCAGTCCCGAATGGGTCGACGGCACAGATACGCAGTATTTT
many | TRBJ2-1 | - | TRBV7-2 | CASSAYGEQFF | TGTGCCAGCAGCGCCTATGGTGAGCAGTTCTTC
many | TRBJ2-1 | TRBD2 | TRBV7-2 | CASSPRVAGGKSSYNEQFF | TGTGCCAGCAGCCCCAGGGTAGCGGGGGGGAAGAGCTCCTACAATGAGCAGTTCTTC